These T cell receptor beta chains were read from a single sample in a study of blood T cells in healthy people across ages. A single record per CDR3 protein comes from TCRdb applying MiXCR to the 5' RACE reads. The table shows over 950,000 distinct CDR3 sequences, with roughly two fifths occurring only once. The sample consisted of blood. These receptors were obtained from a man younger than 35 in good health. Each CDR3 is given with its conserved first and last residue. D genes are given only for firm matches. Rows give clone size only sometimes, using once, few, many, or a class for an expanded clone.

clone_size: few
d_call: .
cdr3_length: 15
v_call: TRBV5-1
j_call: TRBJ2-1
cdr3_aa: CASSLGYGVNNEQFF
cdr3_nt: TGCGCCAGCAGCTTGGGCTACGGGGTAAACAATGAGCAGTTCTTC

clone_size: .
d_call: .
cdr3_length: 11
v_call: TRBV20-1
j_call: TRBJ2-3
cdr3_aa: CSANVADTQYF
cdr3_nt: TGCAGTGCTAACGTGGCAGATACGCAGTATTTT

clone_size: .
d_call: .
cdr3_length: 13
v_call: TRBV20-1
j_call: TRBJ2-1
cdr3_aa: CSARPSAYNEQFF
cdr3_nt: TGCAGTGCTAGACCCAGTGCCTACAATGAGCAGTTCTTC

clone_size: few
d_call: .
cdr3_length: 23
v_call: TRBV4-3
j_call: TRBJ2-3
cdr3_aa: CASSQDLSLGLGGGKTSTDTQYF
cdr3_nt: TGCGCCAGCAGCCAAGATCTCTCCCTCGGACTAGGCGGGGGCAAAACAAGCACAGATACGCAGTATTTT

clone_size: .
d_call: TRBD1
cdr3_length: 15
v_call: TRBV4-3
j_call: TRBJ2-4
cdr3_aa: CASSKDRGRPREQYF
cdr3_nt: TGCGCCAGCAGCAAAGACAGGGGGCGCCCCCGGGAGCAGTACTTC

clone_size: few
d_call: .
cdr3_length: 11
v_call: TRBV29-1
j_call: TRBJ2-1
cdr3_aa: CSGEGIGEQFF
cdr3_nt: TGCAGCGGTGAAGGGATTGGTGAGCAGTTCTTC

clone_size: few
d_call: .
cdr3_length: 15
v_call: TRBV21-1
j_call: TRBJ1-2
cdr3_aa: CASSKDRWHSYGYTF
cdr3_nt: TGTGCCAGCAGCAAAGACAGGTGGCATTCCTATGGCTACACCTTC

clone_size: few
d_call: .
cdr3_length: 12
v_call: TRBV12-3/TRBV12-4
j_call: TRBJ1-2
cdr3_aa: CASQGANYGHTF
cdr3_nt: TGTGCCAGCCAAGGGGCGAACTATGGCCACACCTTC

clone_size: .
d_call: .
cdr3_length: 15
v_call: TRBV2
j_call: TRBJ2-7
cdr3_aa: CASTDLGFGDNEQYF
cdr3_nt: TGTGCCAGCACCGACTTGGGGTTTGGGGACAATGAGCAGTACTTC

clone_size: .
d_call: .
cdr3_length: 15
v_call: TRBV4-1
j_call: TRBJ1-2
cdr3_aa: CASSQPQRGSYGYTF
cdr3_nt: TGCGCCAGCAGCCAACCTCAGAGGGGCAGCTATGGCTACACCTTC

clone_size: .
d_call: .
cdr3_length: 14
v_call: TRBV6-5
j_call: TRBJ2-7
cdr3_aa: CASSYSQEAYEQYF
cdr3_nt: TGTGCCAGCAGTTACTCGCAGGAGGCCTACGAGCAGTACTTC

clone_size: few
d_call: .
cdr3_length: 14
v_call: TRBV7-9
j_call: TRBJ2-1
cdr3_aa: CASSLGNNMQEQFF
cdr3_nt: TGTGCCAGCAGCTTAGGGAATAATATGCAGGAGCAGTTCTTC

clone_size: .
d_call: TRBD2
cdr3_length: 19
v_call: TRBV6-5
j_call: TRBJ2-1
cdr3_aa: CASSYSSPLLAGAYNEQFF
cdr3_nt: TGTGCCAGCAGTTACTCGTCCCCCTTACTAGCGGGGGCTTACAATGAGCAGTTCTTC

clone_size: .
d_call: TRBD1
cdr3_length: 16
v_call: TRBV18
j_call: TRBJ2-7
cdr3_aa: CASSHGTGSSSYEQYF
cdr3_nt: TGTGCCAGCTCACACGGGACAGGCTCAAGCTCCTACGAGCAGTACTTC

clone_size: many
d_call: .
cdr3_length: 14
v_call: TRBV5-1
j_call: TRBJ2-1
cdr3_aa: CASSLETDYNEQFF
cdr3_nt: TGTGCCAGCAGCTTAGAGACAGACTACAATGAGCAGTTCTTC

clone_size: .
d_call: .
cdr3_length: 11
v_call: TRBV7-2
j_call: TRBJ2-3
cdr3_aa: CASSYHSTQYF
cdr3_nt: TGTGCCAGCAGCTACCATAGTACGCAGTATTTT

clone_size: once
d_call: .
cdr3_length: 15
v_call: TRBV20-1
j_call: TRBJ2-1
cdr3_aa: CSARERGARWNEQFF
cdr3_nt: TGCAGTGCTAGAGAGCGGGGAGCCCGGTGGAATGAGCAGTTCTTC

clone_size: .
d_call: .
cdr3_length: 18
v_call: TRBV5-8
j_call: TRBJ1-5
cdr3_aa: CASSPTSFRVGRNQAQHF
cdr3_nt: TGTGCCAGCAGCCCGACAAGTTTCAGGGTGGGTCGCAATCAGGCCCAGCATTTT

clone_size: .
d_call: .
cdr3_length: 13
v_call: TRBV6-2/TRBV6-3
j_call: TRBJ1-1
cdr3_aa: CASNEFPVTEAFF
cdr3_nt: TGTGCCAGCAACGAGTTTCCCGTCACTGAAGCTTTCTTT

clone_size: .
d_call: .
cdr3_length: 15
v_call: TRBV3-1
j_call: TRBJ2-7
cdr3_aa: CASSQDLMGVDEQYF
cdr3_nt: TGTGCCAGCAGCCAAGATCTGATGGGGGTCGATGAGCAGTACTTC

clone_size: once
d_call: .
cdr3_length: 15
v_call: TRBV2
j_call: TRBJ1-6
cdr3_aa: CASLRDKMNNSPLHF
cdr3_nt: TGTGCCAGCTTACGGGACAAGATGAATAATTCACCCCTCCACTTT

clone_size: .
d_call: .
cdr3_length: 14
v_call: TRBV4-1
j_call: TRBJ2-3
cdr3_aa: CASSPIPLVGTQYF
cdr3_nt: TGCGCCAGCAGCCCCATCCCACTAGTTGGTACGCAGTATTTT

clone_size: .
d_call: .
cdr3_length: 15
v_call: TRBV29-1
j_call: TRBJ1-1
cdr3_aa: CSVEVARGTAQEAFF
cdr3_nt: TGCAGCGTTGAAGTGGCACGTGGTACAGCCCAAGAAGCTTTCTTT

clone_size: .
d_call: .
cdr3_length: 13
v_call: TRBV9
j_call: TRBJ2-2
cdr3_aa: CASKPGNTGELFF
cdr3_nt: TGTGCCAGCAAACCAGGGAACACCGGGGAGCTGTTTTTT

clone_size: many
d_call: TRBD2
cdr3_length: 18
v_call: TRBV24-1
j_call: TRBJ2-1
cdr3_aa: CATSQGLAGPWFYNEQFF
cdr3_nt: TGTGCCACCAGCCAAGGACTAGCGGGGCCCTGGTTCTACAATGAGCAGTTCTTC

clone_size: .
d_call: .
cdr3_length: 14
v_call: TRBV7-9
j_call: TRBJ2-7
cdr3_aa: CASSLEDRFYEQYF
cdr3_nt: TGTGCCAGCAGCTTAGAGGACCGATTCTACGAGCAGTACTTC

clone_size: many
d_call: .
cdr3_length: 12
v_call: TRBV29-1
j_call: TRBJ2-7
cdr3_aa: CSVEASSYEQYF
cdr3_nt: TGCAGCGTTGAGGCCAGCTCCTACGAGCAGTACTTC

clone_size: few
d_call: TRBD1
cdr3_length: 14
v_call: TRBV10-3
j_call: TRBJ1-6
cdr3_aa: CASRDREANSPLHF
cdr3_nt: TGTGCCAGCCGGGACAGGGAGGCTAATTCACCCCTCCACTTT

clone_size: .
d_call: TRBD1
cdr3_length: 16
v_call: TRBV9
j_call: TRBJ2-1
cdr3_aa: CASSVAVTGAYNEQFF
cdr3_nt: TGTGCCAGCAGCGTAGCTGTCACAGGGGCCTACAATGAGCAGTTCTTC